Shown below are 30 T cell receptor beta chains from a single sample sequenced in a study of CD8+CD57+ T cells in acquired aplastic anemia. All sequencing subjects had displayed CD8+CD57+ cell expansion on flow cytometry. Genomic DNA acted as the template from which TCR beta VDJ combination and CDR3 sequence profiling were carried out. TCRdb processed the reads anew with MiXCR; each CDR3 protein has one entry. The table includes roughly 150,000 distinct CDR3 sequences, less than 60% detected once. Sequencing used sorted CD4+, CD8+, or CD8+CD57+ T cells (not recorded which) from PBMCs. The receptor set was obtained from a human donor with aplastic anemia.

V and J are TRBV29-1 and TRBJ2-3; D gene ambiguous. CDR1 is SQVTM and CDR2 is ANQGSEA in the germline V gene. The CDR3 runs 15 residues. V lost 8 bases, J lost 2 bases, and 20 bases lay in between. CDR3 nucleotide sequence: TGCAGCACCCTCCCTAGGGCACCTTTCACAGATACGCAGTATTTT. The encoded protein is CSTLPRAPFTDTQYF.

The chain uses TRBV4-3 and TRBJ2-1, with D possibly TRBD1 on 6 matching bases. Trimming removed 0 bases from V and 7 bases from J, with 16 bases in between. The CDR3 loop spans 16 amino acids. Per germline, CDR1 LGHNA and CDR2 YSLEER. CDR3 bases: TGCGCCAGCAGCCAAGATTACAGGGCTTGGTCTAATGAGCAGTTCTTC. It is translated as CASSQDYRAWSNEQFF.

CDR3 region: CASSLGRGAGGPTDTQYF. The CDR3 DNA follows: TGTGCCAGCAGCTTAGGAAGGGGAGCGGGGGGCCCCACAGATACGCAGTATTTT. This chain links TRBV11-1 with TRBJ2-3; 9 positions match TRBD2. The trim removed 1 base at V and 2 bases at J, leaving 10 bases unmatched. The CDR3 spans 18 residues. Germline-derived CDR1 and CDR2 are SGHAT and FQDESV (reference sequence).

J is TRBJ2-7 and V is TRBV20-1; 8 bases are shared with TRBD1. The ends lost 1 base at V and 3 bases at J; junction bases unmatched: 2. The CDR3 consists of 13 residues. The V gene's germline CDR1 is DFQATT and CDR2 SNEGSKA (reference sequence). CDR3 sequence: CSARGGQDYEQYF. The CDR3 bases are TGCAGTGCTAGAGGGGGACAGGACTACGAGCAGTACTTC.

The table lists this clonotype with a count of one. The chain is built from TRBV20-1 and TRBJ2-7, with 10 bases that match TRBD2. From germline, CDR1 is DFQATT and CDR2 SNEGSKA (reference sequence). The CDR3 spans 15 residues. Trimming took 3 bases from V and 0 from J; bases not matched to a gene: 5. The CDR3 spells CSASTASGSSYEQYF. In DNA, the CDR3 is TGCAGTGCTAGTACGGCTAGCGGGAGCTCCTACGAGCAGTACTTC.

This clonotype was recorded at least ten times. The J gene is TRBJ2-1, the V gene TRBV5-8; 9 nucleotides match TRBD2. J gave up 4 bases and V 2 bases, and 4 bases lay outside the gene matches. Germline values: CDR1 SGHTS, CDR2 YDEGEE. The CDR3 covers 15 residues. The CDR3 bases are TGTGCCAGCAGCTTCATAGCGGGAGCTTACAATGAGCAGTTCTTC. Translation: CASSFIAGAYNEQFF.

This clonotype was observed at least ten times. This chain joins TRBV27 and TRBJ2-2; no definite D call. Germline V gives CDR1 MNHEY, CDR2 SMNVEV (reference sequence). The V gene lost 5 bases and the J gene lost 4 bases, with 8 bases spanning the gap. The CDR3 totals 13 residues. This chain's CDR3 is CASSPVGTGELFF. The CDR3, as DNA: TGTGCCAGCAGTCCAGTAGGCACCGGGGAGCTGTTTTTT.

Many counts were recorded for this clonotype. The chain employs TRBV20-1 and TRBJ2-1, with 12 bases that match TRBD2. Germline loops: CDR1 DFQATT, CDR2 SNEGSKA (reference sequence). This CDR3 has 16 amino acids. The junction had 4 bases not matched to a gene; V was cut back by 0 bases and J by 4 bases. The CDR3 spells CSARDQTSGGYNEQFF. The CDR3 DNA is TGCAGTGCTAGAGACCAGACTAGCGGGGGATACAATGAGCAGTTCTTC.

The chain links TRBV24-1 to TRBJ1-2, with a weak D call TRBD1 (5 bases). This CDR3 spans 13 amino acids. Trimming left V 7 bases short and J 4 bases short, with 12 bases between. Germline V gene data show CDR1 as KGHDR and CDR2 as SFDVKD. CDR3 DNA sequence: TGTGCCACCAGCTACAGGAGCGGCTATGGCTACACCTTC. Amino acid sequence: CATSYRSGYGYTF.

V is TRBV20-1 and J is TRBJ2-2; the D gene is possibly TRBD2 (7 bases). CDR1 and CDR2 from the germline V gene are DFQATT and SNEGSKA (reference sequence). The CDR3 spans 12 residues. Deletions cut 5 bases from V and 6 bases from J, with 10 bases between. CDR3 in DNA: TGCAGTGCTGGAGGGGGGGCCGGGGAGCTGTTTTTT. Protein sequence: CSAGGGAGELFF.

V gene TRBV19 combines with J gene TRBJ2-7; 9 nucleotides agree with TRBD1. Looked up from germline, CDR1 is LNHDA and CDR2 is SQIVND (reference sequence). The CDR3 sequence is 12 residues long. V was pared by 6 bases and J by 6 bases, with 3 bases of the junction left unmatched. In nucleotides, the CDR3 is TGTGCCAGTAGCGGGACAGGGTTCGAGCAGTACTTC. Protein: CASSGTGFEQYF.

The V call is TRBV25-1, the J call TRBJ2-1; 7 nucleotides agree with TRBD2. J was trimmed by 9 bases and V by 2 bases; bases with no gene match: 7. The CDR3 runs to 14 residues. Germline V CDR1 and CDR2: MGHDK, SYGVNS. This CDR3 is CASSEPGREGEQFF. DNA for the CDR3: TGTGCCAGCAGTGAACCTGGGAGGGAAGGTGAGCAGTTCTTC.

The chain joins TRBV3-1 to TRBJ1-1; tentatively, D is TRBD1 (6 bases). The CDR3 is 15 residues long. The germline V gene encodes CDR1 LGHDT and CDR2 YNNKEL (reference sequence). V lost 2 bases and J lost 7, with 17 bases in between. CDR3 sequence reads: CASSQLGGVMDEAFF. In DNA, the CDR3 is TGTGCCAGCAGCCAATTAGGGGGGGTAATGGATGAAGCTTTCTTT.

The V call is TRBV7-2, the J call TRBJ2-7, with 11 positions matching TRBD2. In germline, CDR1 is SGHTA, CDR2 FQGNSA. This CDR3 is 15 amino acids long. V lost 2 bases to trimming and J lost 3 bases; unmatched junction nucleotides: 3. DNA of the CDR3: TGTGCCAGCAGCTTAACCGGGACTAGCGGCTACGAGCAGTACTTC. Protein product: CASSLTGTSGYEQYF. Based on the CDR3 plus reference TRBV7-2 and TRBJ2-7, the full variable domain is GAGVSQSPSNKVTEKGKDVELRCDPISGHTALYWYRQSLGQGLEFLIYFQGNSAPDKSGLPSDRFSAERTGGSVSTLTIQRTQQEDSAVYLCASSLTGTSGYEQYFGPGTRLTVT.

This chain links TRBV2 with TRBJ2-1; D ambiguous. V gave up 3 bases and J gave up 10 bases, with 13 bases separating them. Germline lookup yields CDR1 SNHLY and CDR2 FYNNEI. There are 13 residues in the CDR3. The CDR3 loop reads CASSEIALPEQFF. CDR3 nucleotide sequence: TGTGCCAGCAGTGAGATTGCCCTACCGGAGCAGTTCTTC.

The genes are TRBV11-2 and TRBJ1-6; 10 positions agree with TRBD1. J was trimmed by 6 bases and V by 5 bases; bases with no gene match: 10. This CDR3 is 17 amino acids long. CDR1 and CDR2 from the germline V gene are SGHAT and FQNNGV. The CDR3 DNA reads TGTGCCAGCAGCGTAAGCCCGGGGACAGGGGCTAATTCACCCCTCCACTTT. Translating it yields CASSVSPGTGANSPLHF.

This chain's CDR3 is CASSVRGQGDIQYF. CDR3 DNA: TGTGCCAGCAGTGTCCGGGGACAAGGGGACATTCAGTACTTC. The chain is built from TRBV2 and TRBJ2-4; maybe TRBD1 (6 bases). Germline V gene sequence: CDR1 SNHLY, CDR2 FYNNEI. The CDR3 spans 14 residues. The V gene lost 4 bases and the J gene lost 8 bases, with 15 bases spanning the gap.

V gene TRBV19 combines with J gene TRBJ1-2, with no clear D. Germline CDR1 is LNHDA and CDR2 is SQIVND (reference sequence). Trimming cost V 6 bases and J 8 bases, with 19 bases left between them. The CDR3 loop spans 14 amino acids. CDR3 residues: CASRMPRDLGGYTF. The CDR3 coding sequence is TGTGCCAGTAGGATGCCAAGGGATTTGGGAGGCTACACCTTC.

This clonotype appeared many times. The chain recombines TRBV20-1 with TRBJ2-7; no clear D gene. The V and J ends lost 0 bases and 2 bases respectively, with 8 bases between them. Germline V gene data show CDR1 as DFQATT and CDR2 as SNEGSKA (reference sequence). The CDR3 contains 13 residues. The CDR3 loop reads CSARDRQTYEQYF. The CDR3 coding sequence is TGCAGTGCTAGAGACAGGCAGACCTACGAGCAGTACTTC.

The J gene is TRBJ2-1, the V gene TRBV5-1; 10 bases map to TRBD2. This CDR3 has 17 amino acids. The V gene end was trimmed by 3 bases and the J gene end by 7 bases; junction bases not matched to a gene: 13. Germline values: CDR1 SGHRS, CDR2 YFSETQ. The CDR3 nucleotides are TGCGCCAGCAGCTCCCAATCCGGGGCTAGCGGGAGTAATGAGCAGTTCTTC. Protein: CASSSQSGASGSNEQFF.

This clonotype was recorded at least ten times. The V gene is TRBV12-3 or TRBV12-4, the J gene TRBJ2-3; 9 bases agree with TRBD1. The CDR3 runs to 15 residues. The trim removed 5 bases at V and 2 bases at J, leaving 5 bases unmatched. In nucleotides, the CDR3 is TGTGCCAGCAGTCCGGGACAGGGTTCCACAGATACGCAGTATTTT. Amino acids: CASSPGQGSTDTQYF.

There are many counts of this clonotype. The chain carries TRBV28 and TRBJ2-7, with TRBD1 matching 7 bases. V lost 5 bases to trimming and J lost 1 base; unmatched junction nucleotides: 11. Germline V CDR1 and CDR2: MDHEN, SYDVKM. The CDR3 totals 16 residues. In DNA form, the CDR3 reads TGTGCCAGCAGTGATAGTCCGGGACAGAGTTCCTACGAGCAGTACTTC. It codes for CASSDSPGQSSYEQYF.

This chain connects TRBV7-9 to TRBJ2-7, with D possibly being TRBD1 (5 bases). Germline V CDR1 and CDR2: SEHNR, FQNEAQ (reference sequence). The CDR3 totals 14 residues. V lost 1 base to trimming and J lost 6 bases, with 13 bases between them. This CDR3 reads CASSLDGAVGEQYF. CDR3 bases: TGTGCCAGCAGCTTAGATGGGGCCGTGGGCGAGCAGTACTTC.

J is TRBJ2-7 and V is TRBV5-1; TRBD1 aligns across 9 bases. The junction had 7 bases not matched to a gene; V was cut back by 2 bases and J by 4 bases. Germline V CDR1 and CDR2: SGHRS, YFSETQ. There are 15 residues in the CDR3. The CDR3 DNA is TGCGCCAGCAGCTTATGGGACAGGGCGGAGTACGAGCAGTACTTC. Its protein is CASSLWDRAEYEQYF.

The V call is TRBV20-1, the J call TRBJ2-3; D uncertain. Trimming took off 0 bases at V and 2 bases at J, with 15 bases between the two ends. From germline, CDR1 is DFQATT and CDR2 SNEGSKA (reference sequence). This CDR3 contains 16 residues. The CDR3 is CSARDRLRITTDTQYF. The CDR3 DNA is TGCAGTGCTAGAGATCGCTTGCGAATCACCACAGATACGCAGTATTTT.

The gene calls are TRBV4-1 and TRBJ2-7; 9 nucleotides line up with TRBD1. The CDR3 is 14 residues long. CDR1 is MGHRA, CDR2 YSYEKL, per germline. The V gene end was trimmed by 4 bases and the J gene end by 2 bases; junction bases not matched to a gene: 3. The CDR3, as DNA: TGCGCCAGCAGCCGTGACAGGGGGGCCTACGAGCAGTACTTC. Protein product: CASSRDRGAYEQYF.

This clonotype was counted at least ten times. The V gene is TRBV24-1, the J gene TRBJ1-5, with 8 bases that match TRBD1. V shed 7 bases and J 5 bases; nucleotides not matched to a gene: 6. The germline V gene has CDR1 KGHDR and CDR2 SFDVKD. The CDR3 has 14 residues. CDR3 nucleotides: TGTGCCACCAGGGGGACAGGCGATCATCAGCCCCAGCATTTT. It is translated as CATRGTGDHQPQHF.

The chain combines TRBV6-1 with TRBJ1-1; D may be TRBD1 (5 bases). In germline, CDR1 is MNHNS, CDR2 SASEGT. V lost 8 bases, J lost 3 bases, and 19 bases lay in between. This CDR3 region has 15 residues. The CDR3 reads CASLYHNTGDTEAFF. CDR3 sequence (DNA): TGTGCCAGCCTATATCATAATACAGGCGACACTGAAGCTTTCTTT.

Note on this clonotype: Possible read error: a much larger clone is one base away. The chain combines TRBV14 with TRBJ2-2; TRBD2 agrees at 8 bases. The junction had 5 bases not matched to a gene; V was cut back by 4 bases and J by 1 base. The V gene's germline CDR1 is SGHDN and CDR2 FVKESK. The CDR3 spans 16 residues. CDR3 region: CASSPKRGRNTGELFF. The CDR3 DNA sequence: TGTGCCAGCAGCCCCAAGCGGGGGCGGAACACCGGGGAGCTGTTTTTT.

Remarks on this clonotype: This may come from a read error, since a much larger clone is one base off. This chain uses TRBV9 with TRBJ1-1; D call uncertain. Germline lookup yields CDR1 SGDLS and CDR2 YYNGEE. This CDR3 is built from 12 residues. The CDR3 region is CASSLPNTEASF. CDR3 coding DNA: TGTGCCAGCAGCTTACCGAACACTGAAGCTTCCTTT.